This T cell receptor beta chain originates from a study of shared clonotypes between healthy human individuals. The overall study: Aged between 18 and 49, the donors were two women and a few men.

The length of the CDR3 is 14 residues. The germline V and J ends were trimmed by 5 bases and 11 bases, with 16 bases remaining between them. Germline V lookup: CDR1 SEHNR, CDR2 FQNEAQ (reference sequence). Using immunoSEQ multiplex PCR, the repertoire was profiled, and TCRdb retains in-frame clones only, with some absent. The sample has 1.5 million to 2.5 million clones, less than 95% seen once. The naive CD8 fraction comprised CD45RO-negative cells positively selected for CCR7 and excluded terminally differentiated effector memory CD45RA+ cells. This clone was observed a handful of times. This chain connects TRBV7-9 to TRBJ1-6; no clear D. Sequencing was performed on naive CD8+ T cells sorted from blood. The clonotype was recovered from a man younger than 35 in good health. This CDR3 is CASSGGIDYAPLHF. CDR3 coding DNA: TGTGCCAGCAGCGGCGGGATAGATTACGCACCCCTCCACTTT.